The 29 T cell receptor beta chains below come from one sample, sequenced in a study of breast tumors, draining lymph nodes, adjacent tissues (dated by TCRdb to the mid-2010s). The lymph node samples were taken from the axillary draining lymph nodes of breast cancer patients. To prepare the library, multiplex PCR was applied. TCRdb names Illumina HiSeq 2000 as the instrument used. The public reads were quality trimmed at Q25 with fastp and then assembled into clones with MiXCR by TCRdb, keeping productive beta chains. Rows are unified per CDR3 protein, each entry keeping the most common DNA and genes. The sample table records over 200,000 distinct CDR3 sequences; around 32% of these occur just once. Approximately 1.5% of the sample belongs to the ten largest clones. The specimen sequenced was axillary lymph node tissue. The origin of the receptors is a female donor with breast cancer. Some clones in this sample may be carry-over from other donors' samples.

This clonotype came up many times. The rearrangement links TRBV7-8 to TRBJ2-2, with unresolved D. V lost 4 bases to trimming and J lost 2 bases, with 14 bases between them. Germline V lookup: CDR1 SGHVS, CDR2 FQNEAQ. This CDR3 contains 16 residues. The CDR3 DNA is TGTGCCAGCAGCTCCTTTCAGGCATTTAACACCGGGGAGCTGTTTTTT. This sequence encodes CASSSFQAFNTGELFF.

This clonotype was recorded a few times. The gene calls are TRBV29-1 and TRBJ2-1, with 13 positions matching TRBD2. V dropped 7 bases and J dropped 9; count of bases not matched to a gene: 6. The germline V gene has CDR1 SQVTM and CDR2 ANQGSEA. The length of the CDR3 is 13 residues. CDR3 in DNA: TGCAGCGACCGACTAGCGGGAGGAGGTGAGCAGTTCTTC. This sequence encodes CSDRLAGGGEQFF.

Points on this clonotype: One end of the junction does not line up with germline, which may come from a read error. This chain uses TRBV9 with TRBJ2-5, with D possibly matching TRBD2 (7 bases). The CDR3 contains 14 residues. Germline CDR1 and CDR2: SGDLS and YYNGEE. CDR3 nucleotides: TGTGCCAGCAGCCTTAGCCCGGGGGGCGAGACCCAGTCCTTC. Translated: CASSLSPGGETQSF.

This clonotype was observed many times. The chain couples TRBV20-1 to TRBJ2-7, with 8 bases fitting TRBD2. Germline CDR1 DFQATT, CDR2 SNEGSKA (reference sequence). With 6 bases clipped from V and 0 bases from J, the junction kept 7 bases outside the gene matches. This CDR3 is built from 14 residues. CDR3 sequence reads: CSALGGRSSYEQYF. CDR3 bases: TGCAGTGCGTTAGGCGGGAGGTCCTCCTACGAGCAGTACTTC.

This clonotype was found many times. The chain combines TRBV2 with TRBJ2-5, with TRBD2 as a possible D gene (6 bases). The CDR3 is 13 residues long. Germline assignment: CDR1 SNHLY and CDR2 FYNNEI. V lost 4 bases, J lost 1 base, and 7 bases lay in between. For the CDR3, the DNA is TGTGCCAGCAGTGGGGACTCCCAAGAGACCCAGTACTTC. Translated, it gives CASSGDSQETQYF.

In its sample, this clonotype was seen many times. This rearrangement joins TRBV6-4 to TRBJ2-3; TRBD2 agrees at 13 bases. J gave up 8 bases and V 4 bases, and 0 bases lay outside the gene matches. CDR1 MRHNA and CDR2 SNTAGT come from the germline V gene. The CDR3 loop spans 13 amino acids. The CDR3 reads CASSGTSGSTQYF. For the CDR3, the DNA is TGTGCCAGCAGTGGGACTAGCGGGAGTACGCAGTATTTT.

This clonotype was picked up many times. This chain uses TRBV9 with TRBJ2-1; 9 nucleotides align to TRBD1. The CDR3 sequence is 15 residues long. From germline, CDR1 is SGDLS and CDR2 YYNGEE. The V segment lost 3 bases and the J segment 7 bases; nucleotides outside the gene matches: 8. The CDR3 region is CASSAPGQGLNEQFF. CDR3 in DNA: TGTGCCAGCAGCGCTCCGGGACAGGGATTAAATGAGCAGTTCTTC.

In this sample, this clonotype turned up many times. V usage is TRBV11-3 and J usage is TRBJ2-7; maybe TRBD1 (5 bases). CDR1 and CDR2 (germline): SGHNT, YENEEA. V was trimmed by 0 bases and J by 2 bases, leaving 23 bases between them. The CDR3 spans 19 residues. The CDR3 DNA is TGTGCCAGCAGCTTAGATAATTTTGGGGCGCAGGGTAAGACCTACGAGCAGTACTTC. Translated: CASSLDNFGAQGKTYEQYF. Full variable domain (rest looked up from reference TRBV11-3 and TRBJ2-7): EAGVVQSPRYKIIEKKQPVAFWCNPISGHNTLYWYLQNLGQGPELLIRYENEEAVDDSQLPKDRFSAERLKGVDSTLKIQPAELGDSAVYLCASSLDNFGAQGKTYEQYFGPGTRLTVT.

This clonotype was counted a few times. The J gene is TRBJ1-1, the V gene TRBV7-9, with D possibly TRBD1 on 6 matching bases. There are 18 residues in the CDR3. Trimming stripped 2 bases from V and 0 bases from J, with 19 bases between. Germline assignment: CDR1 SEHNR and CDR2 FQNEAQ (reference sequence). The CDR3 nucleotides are TGTGCCAGCAGCTTATACCGGGGGGCCGCTATACTGAACACTGAAGCTTTCTTT. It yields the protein CASSLYRGAAILNTEAFF.

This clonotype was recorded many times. The chain's CDR3 is CSAVGLAGVAQYF. The CDR3, as DNA: TGCAGTGCTGTGGGACTAGCGGGAGTTGCGCAGTACTTC. This chain links TRBV20-1 with TRBJ2-7; 14 nucleotides line up with TRBD2. The CDR3 extends over 13 amino acids. Trimming cost V 5 bases and J 9 bases; bases outside gene matches: 6. Germline CDR1 and CDR2: DFQATT and SNEGSKA (reference sequence).

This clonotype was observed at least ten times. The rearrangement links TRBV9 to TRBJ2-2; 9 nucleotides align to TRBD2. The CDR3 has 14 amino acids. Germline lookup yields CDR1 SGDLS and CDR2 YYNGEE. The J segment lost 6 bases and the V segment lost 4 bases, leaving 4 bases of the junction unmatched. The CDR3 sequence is CASSPRTSAGELFF. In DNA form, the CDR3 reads TGTGCCAGCAGCCCCCGGACTAGCGCCGGGGAGCTGTTTTTT.

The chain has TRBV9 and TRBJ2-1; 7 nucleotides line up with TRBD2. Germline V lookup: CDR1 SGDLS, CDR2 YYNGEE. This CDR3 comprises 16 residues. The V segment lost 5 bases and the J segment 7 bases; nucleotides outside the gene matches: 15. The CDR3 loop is CASSPEGGSMGNEQFF. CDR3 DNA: TGTGCCAGCAGTCCTGAGGGCGGGAGCATGGGAAATGAGCAGTTCTTC.

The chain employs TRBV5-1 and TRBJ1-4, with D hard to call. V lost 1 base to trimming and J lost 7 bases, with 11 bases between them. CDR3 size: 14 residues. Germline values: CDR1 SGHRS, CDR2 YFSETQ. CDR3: CASSLRTRGEKLFF. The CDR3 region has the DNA TGCGCCAGCAGCTTGAGGACTCGGGGTGAAAAACTGTTTTTT.

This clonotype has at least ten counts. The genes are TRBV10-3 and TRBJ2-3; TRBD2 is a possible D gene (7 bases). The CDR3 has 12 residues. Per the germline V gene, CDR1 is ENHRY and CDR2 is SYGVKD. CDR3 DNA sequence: TGTGGGCGTGGGGGGGCCCACAATACGCAGTATTTT. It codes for CGRGGAHNTQYF.

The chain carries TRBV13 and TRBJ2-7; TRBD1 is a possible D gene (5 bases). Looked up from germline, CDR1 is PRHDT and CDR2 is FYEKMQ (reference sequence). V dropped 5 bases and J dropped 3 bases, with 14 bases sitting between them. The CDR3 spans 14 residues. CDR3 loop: CASSPIDRLYEQYF. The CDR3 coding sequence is TGTGCCAGCAGCCCTATCGACAGACTCTACGAGCAGTACTTC.

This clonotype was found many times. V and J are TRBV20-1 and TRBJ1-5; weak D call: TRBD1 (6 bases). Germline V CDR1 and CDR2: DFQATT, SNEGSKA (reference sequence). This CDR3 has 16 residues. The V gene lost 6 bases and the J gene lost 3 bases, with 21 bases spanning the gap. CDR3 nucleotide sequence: TGCAGTGCCCCCCGCCCAAAGGGACAAAACAATCAGCCCCAGCATTTT. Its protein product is CSAPRPKGQNNQPQHF.

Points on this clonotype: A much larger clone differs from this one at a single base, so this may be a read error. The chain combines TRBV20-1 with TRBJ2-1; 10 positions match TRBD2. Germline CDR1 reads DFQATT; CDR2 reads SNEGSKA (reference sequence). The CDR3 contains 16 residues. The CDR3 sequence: CGASSTLAGGKNEQFF. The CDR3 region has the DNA TGCGGTGCTAGTTCTACCTTAGCGGGAGGCAAGAATGAGCAGTTCTTC.

The CDR3 bases are TGTGCCAGCAGCTTAGCAAGGCAGGGAGGGAGAGAGACCCAGCATTTT. This encodes CASSLARQGGRETQHF. The chain employs TRBV7-2 and TRBJ1-5; a weak D match, TRBD1 (5 bases). Looked up from germline, CDR1 is SGHTA and CDR2 is FQGNSA. Trimming took off 0 bases at V and 11 bases at J, with 20 bases between the two ends. The CDR3 extends over 16 amino acids.

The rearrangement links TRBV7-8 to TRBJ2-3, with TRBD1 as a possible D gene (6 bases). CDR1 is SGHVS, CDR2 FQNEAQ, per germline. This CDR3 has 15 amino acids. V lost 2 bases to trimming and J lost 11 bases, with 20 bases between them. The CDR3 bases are TGTGCCAGCAGCTTAAATACAGGGAAGGTGGATGAGCAGTATTTT. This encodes CASSLNTGKVDEQYF. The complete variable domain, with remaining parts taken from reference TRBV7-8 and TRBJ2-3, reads GAGVSQSPRYKVAKRGQDVALRCDPISGHVSLFWYQQALGQGPEFLTYFQNEAQLDKSGLPSDRFFAERPEGSVSTLKIQRTQQEDSAVYLCASSLNTGKVDEQYFGPGTRLTVL.

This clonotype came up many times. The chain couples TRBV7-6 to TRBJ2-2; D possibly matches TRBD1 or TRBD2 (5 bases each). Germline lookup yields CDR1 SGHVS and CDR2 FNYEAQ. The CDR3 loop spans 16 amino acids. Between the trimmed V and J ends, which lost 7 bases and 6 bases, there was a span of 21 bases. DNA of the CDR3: TGTGCCAGCACCCCCGAGGGTGGGGGTAGGCCCGGGGAGCTGTTTTTT. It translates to CASTPEGGGRPGELFF.

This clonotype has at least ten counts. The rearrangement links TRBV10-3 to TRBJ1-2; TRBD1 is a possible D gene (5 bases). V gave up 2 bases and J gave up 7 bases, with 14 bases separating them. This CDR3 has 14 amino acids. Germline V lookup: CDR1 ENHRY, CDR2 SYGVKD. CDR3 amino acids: CAISEGGRRAGYTF. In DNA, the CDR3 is TGTGCCATCAGTGAGGGGGGTCGGAGGGCTGGCTACACCTTC.

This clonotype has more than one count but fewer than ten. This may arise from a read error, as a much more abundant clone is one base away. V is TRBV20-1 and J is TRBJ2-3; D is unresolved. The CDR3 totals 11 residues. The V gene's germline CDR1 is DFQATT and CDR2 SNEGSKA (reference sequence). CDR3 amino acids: CSAPQADTQSF. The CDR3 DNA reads TGCAGTGCTCCGCAGGCAGATACGCAGTCTTTT.

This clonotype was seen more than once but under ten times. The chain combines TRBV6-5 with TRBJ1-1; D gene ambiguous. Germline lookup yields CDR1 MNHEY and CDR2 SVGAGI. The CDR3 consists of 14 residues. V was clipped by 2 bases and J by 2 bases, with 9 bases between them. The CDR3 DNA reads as TGTGCCAGCAGTTACCGTTCTACCAACACTGAAGCTTTCTTT. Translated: CASSYRSTNTEAFF.

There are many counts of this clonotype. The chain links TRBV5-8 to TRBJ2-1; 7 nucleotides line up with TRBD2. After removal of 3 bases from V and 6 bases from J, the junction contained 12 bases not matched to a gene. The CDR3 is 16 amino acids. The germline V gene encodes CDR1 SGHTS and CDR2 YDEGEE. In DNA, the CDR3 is TGTGCCAGCAGCTCCCCTCGGAGCGGGAAGGGCAATGAGCAGTTCTTC. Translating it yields CASSSPRSGKGNEQFF.

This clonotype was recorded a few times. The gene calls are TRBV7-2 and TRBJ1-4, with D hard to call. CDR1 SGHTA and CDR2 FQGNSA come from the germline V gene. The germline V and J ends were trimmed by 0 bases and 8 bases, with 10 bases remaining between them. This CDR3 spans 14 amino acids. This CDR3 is CASSLASYGEKLFF. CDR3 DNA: TGTGCCAGCAGCTTAGCCTCATATGGCGAAAAACTGTTTTTT.

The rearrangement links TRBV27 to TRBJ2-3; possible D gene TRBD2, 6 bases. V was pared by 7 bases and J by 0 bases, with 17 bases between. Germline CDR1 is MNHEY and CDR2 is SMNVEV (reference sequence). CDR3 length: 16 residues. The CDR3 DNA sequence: TGTGCCAGCAAGTTCCGTGTCGGGACTAGCACAGATACGCAGTATTTT. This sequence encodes CASKFRVGTSTDTQYF.

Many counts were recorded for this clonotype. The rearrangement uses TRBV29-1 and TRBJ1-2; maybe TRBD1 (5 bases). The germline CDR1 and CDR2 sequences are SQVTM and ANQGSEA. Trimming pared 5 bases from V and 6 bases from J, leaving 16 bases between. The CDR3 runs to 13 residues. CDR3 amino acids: CSVYRDVTDGYTF. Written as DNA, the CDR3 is TGCAGCGTTTACCGGGACGTTACGGATGGCTACACCTTC.

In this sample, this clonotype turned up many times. CDR3 loop: CASRRDVNGNTIYF. In nucleotides, the CDR3 is TGTGCCAGTAGGCGAGACGTAAACGGAAACACCATATATTTT. V and J are TRBV19 and TRBJ1-3, with unresolved D. This CDR3 is 14 amino acids long. CDR1 and CDR2 from the germline V gene are LNHDA and SQIVND (reference sequence). V was cut by 6 bases and J by 4 bases, with 13 bases left in between.

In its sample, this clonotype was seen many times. The CDR3 DNA reads as TGCAGTGCTAGGGATGGGACTAGCGGGAGTAGGAATGAGCAGTTCTTC. Translation gives CSARDGTSGSRNEQFF. The rearrangement links TRBV20-1 to TRBJ2-1, with 14 bases matching TRBD2. The CDR3 has 16 residues. The germline gives CDR1 DFQATT, CDR2 SNEGSKA (reference sequence). Trimming removed 3 bases from V and 7 bases from J; junction bases left unmatched: 8.